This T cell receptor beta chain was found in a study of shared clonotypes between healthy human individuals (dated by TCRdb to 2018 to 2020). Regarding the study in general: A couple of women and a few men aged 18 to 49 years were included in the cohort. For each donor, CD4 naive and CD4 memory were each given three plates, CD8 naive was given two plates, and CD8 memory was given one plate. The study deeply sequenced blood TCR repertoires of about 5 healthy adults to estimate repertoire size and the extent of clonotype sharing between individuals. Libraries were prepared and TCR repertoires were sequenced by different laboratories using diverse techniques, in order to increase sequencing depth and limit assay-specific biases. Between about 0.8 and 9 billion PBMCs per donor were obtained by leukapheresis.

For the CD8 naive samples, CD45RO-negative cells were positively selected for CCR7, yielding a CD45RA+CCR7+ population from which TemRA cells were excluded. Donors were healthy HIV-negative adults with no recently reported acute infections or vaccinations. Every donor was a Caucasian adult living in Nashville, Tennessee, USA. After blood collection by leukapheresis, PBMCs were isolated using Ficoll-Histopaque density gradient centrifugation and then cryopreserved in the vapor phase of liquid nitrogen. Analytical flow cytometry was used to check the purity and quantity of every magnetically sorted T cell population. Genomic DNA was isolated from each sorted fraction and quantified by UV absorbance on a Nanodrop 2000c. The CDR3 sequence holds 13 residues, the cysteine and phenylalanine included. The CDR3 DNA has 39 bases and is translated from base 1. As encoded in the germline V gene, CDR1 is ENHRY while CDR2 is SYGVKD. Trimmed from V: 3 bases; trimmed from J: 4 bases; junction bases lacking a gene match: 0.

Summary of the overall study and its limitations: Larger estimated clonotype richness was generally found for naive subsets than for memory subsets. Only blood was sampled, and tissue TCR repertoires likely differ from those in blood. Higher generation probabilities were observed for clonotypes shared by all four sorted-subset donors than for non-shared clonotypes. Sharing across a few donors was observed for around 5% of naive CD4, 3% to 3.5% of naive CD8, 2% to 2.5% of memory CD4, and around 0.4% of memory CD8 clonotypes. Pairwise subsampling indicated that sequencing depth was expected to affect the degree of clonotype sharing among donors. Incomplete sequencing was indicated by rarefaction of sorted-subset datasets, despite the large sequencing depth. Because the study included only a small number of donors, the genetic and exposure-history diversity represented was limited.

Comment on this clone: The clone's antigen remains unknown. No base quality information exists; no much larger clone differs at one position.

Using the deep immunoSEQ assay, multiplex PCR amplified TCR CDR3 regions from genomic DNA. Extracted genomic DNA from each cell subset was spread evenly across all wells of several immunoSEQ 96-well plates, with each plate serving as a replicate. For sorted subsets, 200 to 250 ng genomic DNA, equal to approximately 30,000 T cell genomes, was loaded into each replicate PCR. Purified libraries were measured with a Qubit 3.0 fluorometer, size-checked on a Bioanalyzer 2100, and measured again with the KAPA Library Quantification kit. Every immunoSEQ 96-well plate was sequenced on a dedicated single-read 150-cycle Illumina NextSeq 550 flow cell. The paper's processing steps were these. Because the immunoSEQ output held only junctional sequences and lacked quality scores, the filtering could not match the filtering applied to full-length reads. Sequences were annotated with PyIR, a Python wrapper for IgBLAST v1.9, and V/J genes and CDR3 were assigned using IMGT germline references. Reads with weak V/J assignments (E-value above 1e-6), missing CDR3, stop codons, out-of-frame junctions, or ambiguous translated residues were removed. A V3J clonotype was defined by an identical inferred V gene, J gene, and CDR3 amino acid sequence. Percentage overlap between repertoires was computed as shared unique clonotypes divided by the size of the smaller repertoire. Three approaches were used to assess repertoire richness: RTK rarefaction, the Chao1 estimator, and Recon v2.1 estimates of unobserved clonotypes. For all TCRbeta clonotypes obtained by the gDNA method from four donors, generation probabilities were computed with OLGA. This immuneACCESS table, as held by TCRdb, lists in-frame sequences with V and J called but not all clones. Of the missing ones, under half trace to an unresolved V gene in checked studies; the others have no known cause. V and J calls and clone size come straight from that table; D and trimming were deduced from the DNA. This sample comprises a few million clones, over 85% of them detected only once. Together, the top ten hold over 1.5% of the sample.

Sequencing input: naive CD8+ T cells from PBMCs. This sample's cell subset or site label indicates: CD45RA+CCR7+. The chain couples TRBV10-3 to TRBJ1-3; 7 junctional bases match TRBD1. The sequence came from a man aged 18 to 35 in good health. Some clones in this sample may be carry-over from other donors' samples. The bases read TGTGCCATCAGTGAACAGGGGGGAAACACCATATATTTT. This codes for CAISEQGGNTIYF.